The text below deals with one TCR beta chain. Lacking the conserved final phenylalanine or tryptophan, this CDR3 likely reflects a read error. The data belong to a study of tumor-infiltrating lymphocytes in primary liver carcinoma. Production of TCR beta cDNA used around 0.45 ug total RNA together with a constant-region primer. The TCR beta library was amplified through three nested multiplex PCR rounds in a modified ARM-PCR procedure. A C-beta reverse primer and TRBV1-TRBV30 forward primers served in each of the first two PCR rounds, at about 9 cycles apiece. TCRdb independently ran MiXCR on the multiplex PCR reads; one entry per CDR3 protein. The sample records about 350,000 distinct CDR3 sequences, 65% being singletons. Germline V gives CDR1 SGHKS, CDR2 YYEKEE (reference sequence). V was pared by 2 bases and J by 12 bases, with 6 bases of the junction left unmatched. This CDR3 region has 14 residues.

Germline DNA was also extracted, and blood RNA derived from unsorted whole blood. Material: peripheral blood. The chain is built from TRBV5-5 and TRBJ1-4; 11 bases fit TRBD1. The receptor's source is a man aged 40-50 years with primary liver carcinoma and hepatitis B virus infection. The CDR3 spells CASSFGTGGEELFL. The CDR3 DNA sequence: TGTGCCAGCAGCTTTGGGACAGGGGGAGAAGAACTGTTTTTA.